The source of this T cell receptor beta chain is a study of control samples from healthy donors and cancer patients. Details on this clone: The sample holds other DNA sequences that translate to the same CDR3.

Sequencing was performed with immunoSEQ multiplex PCR; in TCRdb, only in-frame clones are kept and a portion is missing. The sample yields about 75,000 clones, 84% seen once. The sample taken for sequencing was blood. This TCR derives from a middle-aged man in good health.

The CDR3 DNA sequence: TGTGCCAGCAGCGTAGTGGCAGGCTCTGGAAACACCATATATTTT. This sequence encodes CASSVVAGSGNTIYF. The chain uses TRBV9 and TRBJ1-3, with D unresolved. The CDR3 totals 15 residues. The germline gives CDR1 SGDLS, CDR2 YYNGEE. Trimming took off 0 bases at V and 0 bases at J, with 7 bases between the two ends.